The sequence of this T cell receptor (beta chain) was determined in a study of cytomegalovirus exposure and HLA in healthy donors. Study findings and constraints: It was reportedly the case that the classifier diagnosed cytomegalovirus status with high specificity and sensitivity. TCR beta chains numbering more than 150 were designated cytomegalovirus-associated. Serostatus for CMV was the only available immune exposure information.

The germline V gene encodes CDR1 SNHLY and CDR2 FYNNEI. V was clipped by 6 bases and J by 2 bases; unmatched bases: 6. The CDR3 has 14 residues. As for this clone: The antigen is unknown.

The PCR used 60 Vbeta and 13 Jbeta primers. Profiling relied on immunoSEQ multiplex PCR, and the TCRdb table lists in-frame clones only, not all of them. The data show 150,000 to 250,000 clones, less than 85% seen once. Input material: PBMCs. This rearrangement joins TRBV2 to TRBJ1-2, with 7 bases lining up with TRBD1. The origin of this receptor is a girl aged 10 to 17 in good health and CMV-seropositive. CDR3 region: CASSFGTENYGYTF. The DNA for the CDR3 is TGTGCCAGCAGCTTTGGGACAGAGAACTATGGCTACACCTTC.